These T cell receptor beta chains were read from a single sample in a study of cytomegalovirus exposure and HLA in healthy donors. Clones were sequenced by immunoSEQ multiplex PCR, and TCRdb holds only the in-frame ones, with some missing. The sample holds approximately 110,000 clones. Sequencing was performed on PBMCs. These receptors were taken from a young man in good health and CMV-seronegative. Each CDR3 is given with its conserved first and last residue. The D gene is left open where the match is weak.

D gene,V gene,J gene,CDR3 DNA,CDR3 protein
TRBD1,TRBV6-4,TRBJ1-4,TGTGCCAGCAGTGAAAAGACAGGGCCTAATGAAAAACTGTTTTTT,CASSEKTGPNEKLFF
TRBD2,TRBV11-3,TRBJ2-3,TGTGCCAGCAGCTTACTTAGCGGGAGTGCAGATACGCAGTATTTT,CASSLLSGSADTQYF
TRBD2,TRBV4-1,TRBJ2-1,TGCGCCAGCAATAGCGGGAGTGGTTCCTACAATGAGCAGTTCTTC,CASNSGSGSYNEQFF
TRBD2,TRBV5-1,TRBJ2-3,TGCGCCAGCAGCCCCTTCGGGATAGCGGGAGGAGGTACGAGCACAGATACGCAGTATTTT,CASSPFGIAGGGTSTDTQYF
.,TRBV4-2,TRBJ1-1,TGTGCCAGCAGCCAGCATGGGGGAGGAGGGGACACTGAAGCTTTCTTT,CASSQHGGGGDTEAFF
.,TRBV7-9,TRBJ1-3,TGTGCCAGCAGCTTAGGAGACTCTGGAAACACCATATATTTT,CASSLGDSGNTIYF
TRBD1,TRBV30,TRBJ1-5,TGTGCCTTTCAACAGGGGGGCAATCAGCCCCAGCATTTT,CAFQQGGNQPQHF
.,TRBV7-9,TRBJ1-2,TGTGCCAGCAGCTTTAACAGGGATGGCTACACCTTC,CASSFNRDGYTF
.,TRBV7-9,TRBJ2-7,TGTGCCAGCGCTCAGACAGCTTACGAGCAGTACTTC,CASAQTAYEQYF
.,TRBV6-1,TRBJ2-7,TGTGCCAGCAGTCGACAGGAGACGAACGAGCAGTACTTC,CASSRQETNEQYF
.,TRBV7-3,TRBJ2-1,TGTGCCAGCAGCTTGGTCCCAGGAACCTACAATGAGCAGTTCTTC,CASSLVPGTYNEQFF
.,TRBV18,TRBJ1-3,TGTGCCAGCTCACCACAGAGGGTAACGGCGTCTGGAAACACCATATATTTT,CASSPQRVTASGNTIYF
.,TRBV5-6,TRBJ2-5,TGTGCCAGCAGCTTGGACGGGAGCGAGACCCAGTACTTC,CASSLDGSETQYF
.,TRBV10-1,TRBJ2-5,TGCGCCGGCTTAGAGACCCAGTACTTC,CAGLETQYF
.,TRBV5-4,TRBJ2-1,TGTGCCAGCAGCTTGTCGGCGGTACGTTTGAATGAGCAGTTCTTC,CASSLSAVRLNEQFF
.,TRBV5-4,TRBJ1-2,TGTGCCAGCAGCTTGGACGGGGTCCCGAACTATGGCTACACCTTC,CASSLDGVPNYGYTF
TRBD1,TRBV6-1,TRBJ2-2,TGTGCCGGCGGGGGGACAGGGGGAAAGACCGGGGAGCTGTTTTTT,CAGGGTGGKTGELFF
.,TRBV2,TRBJ2-5,TGTGCCAGCAGTGTATCGGAGACCCAGTACTTC,CASSVSETQYF
.,TRBV5-4,TRBJ1-2,TGTGCCAGCAGCTTGGAGCCAGACAGCGTTTTAGGCTACACCTTC,CASSLEPDSVLGYTF
TRBD1,TRBV27,TRBJ2-5,TGTGCCAGCAGTAGACGCCAGGGGGCCAGTGGGGGGACCCAGTACTTC,CASSRRQGASGGTQYF
.,TRBV18,TRBJ2-7,TGTGCCAGCTCACCAATCTCAGGGGTGAACGAGCAGTACTTC,CASSPISGVNEQYF
.,TRBV18,TRBJ2-6,TGTGCCAGCTCACCGTTGGACACGATGTTGGGACTCTCTGGGGCCAACGTCCTGACTTTC,CASSPLDTMLGLSGANVLTF
TRBD2,TRBV28,TRBJ2-7,TGTGCCAGCAGTTTCTCCGGACTAGCGGTGGGAGAGCAGTACTTC,CASSFSGLAVGEQYF
TRBD2,TRBV10-3,TRBJ2-3,TGTGCCATCGGGGCGGGAGGGAGCACAGATACGCAGTATTTT,CAIGAGGSTDTQYF
.,TRBV9,TRBJ1-6,TGTGCCAGCAGCGACGCCGGGGGGGGCGCGGGGTCACCCCTCCACTTT,CASSDAGGGAGSPLHF
.,TRBV13,TRBJ1-1,TGTGCCAGCAGTTATCGAGGGAGAATAGGTAGCTCTGAAGCTTTCTTT,CASSYRGRIGSSEAFF
.,TRBV2,TRBJ1-2,TGTGCCAGCAGTGAAGGGGCAGTATCCTATGGCTACACCTTC,CASSEGAVSYGYTF
.,TRBV2,TRBJ1-2,TGTGCCAGCAGCGCACAACAGGGAAATAACTATGGCTACACCTTC,CASSAQQGNNYGYTF
.,TRBV2,TRBJ1-3,TGTGCCAGCAGTGAATCGGACATACCCTCTGGAAACACCATATATTTT,CASSESDIPSGNTIYF
TRBD1,TRBV27,TRBJ2-7,TGTGCCAGCAGTTGGGACCGGGACAGGGGGCTCGAGCAGTACTTC,CASSWDRDRGLEQYF
TRBD2,TRBV5-1,TRBJ2-7,TGCGCCAGCAGCCGAGGGACTAGCGCCTACACGTCCTACGAGCAGTACTTC,CASSRGTSAYTSYEQYF
.,TRBV4-1,TRBJ1-1,TGCGCCAGCAGCAAGCCAGGGGCCACTGAAGCTTTCTTT,CASSKPGATEAFF
TRBD1,TRBV2,TRBJ2-1,TGTGCCAGCAGTGTATGGACAGGTAACAATGAGCAGTTCTTC,CASSVWTGNNEQFF
TRBD1,TRBV4-1,TRBJ1-4,TGCGCCAGCAGCCAAGATCAAGGGCCGCAGGGGGAGAATGAAAAACTGTTTTTT,CASSQDQGPQGENEKLFF
.,TRBV12-5,TRBJ1-2,TGTGCTAGTGGTCCAGGGGACACTAACTATGGCTACACCTTC,CASGPGDTNYGYTF
TRBD1,TRBV7-9,TRBJ2-3,TGTGCCAGCAGCTTCGAGGGACAGGGAGCAGCAGATACGCAGTATTTT,CASSFEGQGAADTQYF
.,TRBV13,TRBJ2-7,TGTGCCAGCAGTTGGACTGCCGCCCGTTCCTACGAGCAGTACTTC,CASSWTAARSYEQYF
.,TRBV5-1,TRBJ2-1,TGCGCCAGCAGCTTGGGCGGTTACAATGAGCAGTTCTTC,CASSLGGYNEQFF
TRBD1,TRBV18,TRBJ1-2,TGTGCCAGCTCACCGGGACAGGGGAGTTCCTATGGCTACACCTTC,CASSPGQGSSYGYTF
.,TRBV5-4,TRBJ2-7,TGTGCCAGCAGCTCCCAGGACGAGCAGTACTTC,CASSSQDEQYF
.,TRBV19,TRBJ2-2,TGTGCCAGTAGGAGATCCGGGGAGCTGTTTTTT,CASRRSGELFF
.,TRBV5-1,TRBJ1-1,TGCGCCAGCAGCCCCGCGCTGGACACTGAAGCTTTCTTT,CASSPALDTEAFF
.,TRBV28,TRBJ2-5,TGTGCCAGCAGTCAGGGGACCCAGTACTTC,CASSQGTQYF